This paragraph covers one T cell receptor beta chain sequence. Its antigen is unidentified. Assay: immunoSEQ multiplex PCR; the TCRdb copy retains only in-frame clones and omits some. The sample carries about 82,000 clones, more than 70% recorded once. The data stem from a study of OX40 agonist ivuxolimab in advanced cancers. Study as a whole: With a range of roughly 23 to 79, age averaged approximately 60 years, and 65% to 85% were male. Three dose-escalation patients had partial responses: one with hepatocellular carcinoma and two with cutaneous melanoma. Study-level results: Expanded clones were, on average, more numerous among CD8+ T cells than CD4+. Expanded peripheral T cell antigen specificity was not determined.

Germline CDR1 and CDR2: MNHEY and SMNVEV (reference sequence). CDR3 size: 13 residues. The V gene lost 0 bases and the J gene lost 12 bases, with 12 bases spanning the gap. The chain links TRBV27 to TRBJ2-1; maybe TRBD2 (5 bases). The specimen comprised CD4+ or CD8+ T cells sorted from blood, sampled in a trial of the OX40 agonist ivuxolimab. The receptor's source is an adult with an advanced solid tumor such as melanoma, head and neck, liver or kidney cancer. The CDR3 reads CASSLSPTLAQFF. For the CDR3, the DNA is TGTGCCAGCAGTTTATCCCCGACCCTAGCGCAGTTCTTC.